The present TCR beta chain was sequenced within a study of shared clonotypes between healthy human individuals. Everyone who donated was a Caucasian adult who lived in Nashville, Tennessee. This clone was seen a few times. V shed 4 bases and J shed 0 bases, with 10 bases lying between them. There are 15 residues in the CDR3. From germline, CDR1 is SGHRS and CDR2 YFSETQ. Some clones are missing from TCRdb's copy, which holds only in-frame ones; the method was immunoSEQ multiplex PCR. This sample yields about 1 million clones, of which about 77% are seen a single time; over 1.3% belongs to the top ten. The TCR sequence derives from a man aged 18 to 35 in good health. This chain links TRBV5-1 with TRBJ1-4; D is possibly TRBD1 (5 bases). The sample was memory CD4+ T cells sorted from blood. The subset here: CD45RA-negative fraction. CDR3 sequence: CASSRTGSTNEKLFF. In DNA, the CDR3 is TGCGCCAGCAGCCGCACAGGTTCAACTAATGAAAAACTGTTTTTT.